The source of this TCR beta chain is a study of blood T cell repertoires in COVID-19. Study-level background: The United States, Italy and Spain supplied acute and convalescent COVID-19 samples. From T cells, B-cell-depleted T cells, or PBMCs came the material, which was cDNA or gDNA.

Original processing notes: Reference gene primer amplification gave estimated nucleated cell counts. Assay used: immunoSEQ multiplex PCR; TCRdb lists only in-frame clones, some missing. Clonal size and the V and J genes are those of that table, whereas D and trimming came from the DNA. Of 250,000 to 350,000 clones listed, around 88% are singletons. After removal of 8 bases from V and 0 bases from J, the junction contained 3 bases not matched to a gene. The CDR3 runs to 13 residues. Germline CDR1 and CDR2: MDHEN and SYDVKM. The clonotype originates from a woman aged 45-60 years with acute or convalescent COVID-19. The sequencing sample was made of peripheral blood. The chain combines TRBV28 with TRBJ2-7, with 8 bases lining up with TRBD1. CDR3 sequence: CASGQGASYEQYF. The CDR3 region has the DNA TGTGCCAGCGGACAGGGAGCCTCCTACGAGCAGTACTTC.